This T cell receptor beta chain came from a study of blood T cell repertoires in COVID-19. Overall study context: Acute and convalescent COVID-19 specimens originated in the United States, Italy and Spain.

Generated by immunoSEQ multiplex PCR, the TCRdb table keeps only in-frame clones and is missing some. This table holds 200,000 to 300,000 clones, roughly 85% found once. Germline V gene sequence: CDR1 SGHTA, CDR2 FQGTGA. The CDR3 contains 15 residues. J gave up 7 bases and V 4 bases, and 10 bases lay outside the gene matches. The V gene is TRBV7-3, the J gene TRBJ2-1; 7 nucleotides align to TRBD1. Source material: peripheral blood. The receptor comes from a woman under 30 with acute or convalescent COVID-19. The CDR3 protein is CASSWGQRLGNEQFF. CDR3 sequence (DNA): TGTGCCAGCAGCTGGGGACAGCGCCTAGGTAATGAGCAGTTCTTC.